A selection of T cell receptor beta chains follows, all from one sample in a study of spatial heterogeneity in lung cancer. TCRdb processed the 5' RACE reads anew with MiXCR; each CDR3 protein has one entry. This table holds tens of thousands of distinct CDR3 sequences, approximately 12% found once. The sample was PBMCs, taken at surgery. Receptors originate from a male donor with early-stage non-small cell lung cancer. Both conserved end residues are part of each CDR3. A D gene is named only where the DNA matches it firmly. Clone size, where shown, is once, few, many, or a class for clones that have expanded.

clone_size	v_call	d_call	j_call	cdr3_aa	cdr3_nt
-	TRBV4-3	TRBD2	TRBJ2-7	CASSHTGEGGPNEQYF	TGCGCCAGCAGCCATACCGGCGAGGGAGGGCCGAACGAGCAGTACTTC
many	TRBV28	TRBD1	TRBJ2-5	CASSRSRDRGYPDGETQYF	TGTGCCAGCAGTCGGAGCCGGGACAGGGGCTACCCCGACGGAGAGACCCAGTACTTC
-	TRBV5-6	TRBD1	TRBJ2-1	CASSEEGQTWYNEQFF	TGTGCCAGCAGCGAAGAGGGACAGACCTGGTACAATGAGCAGTTCTTC
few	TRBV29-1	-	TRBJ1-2	CSGRAGEIGYTF	TGCAGCGGTCGAGCAGGGGAGATTGGCTACACCTTC
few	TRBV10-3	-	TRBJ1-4	CAISEERQANEKLFF	TGTGCCATCAGTGAAGAGCGACAGGCCAATGAAAAACTGTTTTTT
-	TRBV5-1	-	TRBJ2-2	CASSLAEGVPPGELFF	TGCGCCAGCAGCTTGGCTGAGGGGGTGCCTCCTGGGGAGCTGTTTTTT
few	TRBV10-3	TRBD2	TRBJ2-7	CAISEPLSGREYEQYF	TGTGCCATCAGTGAGCCCCTCAGCGGGAGGGAGTACGAGCAGTACTTC
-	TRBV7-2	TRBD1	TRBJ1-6	CASSLGQGYSPLHF	TGTGCCAGCAGCCTTGGACAGGGTTATTCACCCCTCCACTTT
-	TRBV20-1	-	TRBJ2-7	CSASAPQIGGRYEQYF	TGCAGTGCTAGCGCTCCCCAGATCGGGGGCCGTTACGAGCAGTACTTC
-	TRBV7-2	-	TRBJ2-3	CASSLGFDPDTQYF	TGTGCCAGCAGCTTAGGTTTCGATCCCGATACGCAGTATTTT
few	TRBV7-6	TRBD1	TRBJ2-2	CASSAGGITGELFF	TGTGCCAGCAGCGCAGGGGGAATCACCGGGGAGCTGTTTTTT
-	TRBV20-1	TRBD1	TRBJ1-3	CSARGTGPTVGNTIYF	TGCAGTGCTAGGGGGACAGGGCCCACCGTTGGAAACACCATATATTTT
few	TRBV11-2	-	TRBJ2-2	CASSFTGIYGELFF	TGTGCCAGCAGCTTCACAGGCATTTACGGGGAGCTGTTTTTT
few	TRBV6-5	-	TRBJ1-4	CASSPGTLNEKLFF	TGTGCCAGCAGTCCCGGGACACTTAATGAAAAACTGTTTTTT
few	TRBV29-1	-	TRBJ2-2	CSVGPSTGELFF	TGCAGCGTGGGACCCTCCACCGGGGAGCTGTTTTTT
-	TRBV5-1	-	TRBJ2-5	CASSLAEWETQYF	TGCGCCAGCAGCTTGGCCGAATGGGAGACCCAGTACTTC
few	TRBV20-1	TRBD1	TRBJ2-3	CSAAGQGVSEDTQYF	TGCAGTGCGGCGGGACAGGGGGTTTCGGAAGATACGCAGTATTTT
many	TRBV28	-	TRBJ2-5	CASSGGPYQETQYF	TGTGCCAGCAGCGGAGGACCGTACCAAGAGACCCAGTACTTC
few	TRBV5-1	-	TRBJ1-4	CASSLGATNEKLFF	TGCGCCAGCAGCTTGGGGGCAACTAATGAAAAACTGTTTTTT
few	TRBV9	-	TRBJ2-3	CASSVVPSSGSDTQYF	TGTGCCAGCAGCGTAGTCCCTAGTTCGGGTTCCGATACGCAGTATTTT
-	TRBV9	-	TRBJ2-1	CASSVDYGGHNEQFF	TGTGCCAGCAGCGTCGACTACGGGGGGCACAATGAGCAGTTCTTC
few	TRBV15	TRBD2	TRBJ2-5	CATSRDLVVTSGGLQETQYF	TGTGCCACCAGCAGAGATTTGGTAGTAACTAGCGGGGGTCTCCAAGAGACCCAGTACTTC